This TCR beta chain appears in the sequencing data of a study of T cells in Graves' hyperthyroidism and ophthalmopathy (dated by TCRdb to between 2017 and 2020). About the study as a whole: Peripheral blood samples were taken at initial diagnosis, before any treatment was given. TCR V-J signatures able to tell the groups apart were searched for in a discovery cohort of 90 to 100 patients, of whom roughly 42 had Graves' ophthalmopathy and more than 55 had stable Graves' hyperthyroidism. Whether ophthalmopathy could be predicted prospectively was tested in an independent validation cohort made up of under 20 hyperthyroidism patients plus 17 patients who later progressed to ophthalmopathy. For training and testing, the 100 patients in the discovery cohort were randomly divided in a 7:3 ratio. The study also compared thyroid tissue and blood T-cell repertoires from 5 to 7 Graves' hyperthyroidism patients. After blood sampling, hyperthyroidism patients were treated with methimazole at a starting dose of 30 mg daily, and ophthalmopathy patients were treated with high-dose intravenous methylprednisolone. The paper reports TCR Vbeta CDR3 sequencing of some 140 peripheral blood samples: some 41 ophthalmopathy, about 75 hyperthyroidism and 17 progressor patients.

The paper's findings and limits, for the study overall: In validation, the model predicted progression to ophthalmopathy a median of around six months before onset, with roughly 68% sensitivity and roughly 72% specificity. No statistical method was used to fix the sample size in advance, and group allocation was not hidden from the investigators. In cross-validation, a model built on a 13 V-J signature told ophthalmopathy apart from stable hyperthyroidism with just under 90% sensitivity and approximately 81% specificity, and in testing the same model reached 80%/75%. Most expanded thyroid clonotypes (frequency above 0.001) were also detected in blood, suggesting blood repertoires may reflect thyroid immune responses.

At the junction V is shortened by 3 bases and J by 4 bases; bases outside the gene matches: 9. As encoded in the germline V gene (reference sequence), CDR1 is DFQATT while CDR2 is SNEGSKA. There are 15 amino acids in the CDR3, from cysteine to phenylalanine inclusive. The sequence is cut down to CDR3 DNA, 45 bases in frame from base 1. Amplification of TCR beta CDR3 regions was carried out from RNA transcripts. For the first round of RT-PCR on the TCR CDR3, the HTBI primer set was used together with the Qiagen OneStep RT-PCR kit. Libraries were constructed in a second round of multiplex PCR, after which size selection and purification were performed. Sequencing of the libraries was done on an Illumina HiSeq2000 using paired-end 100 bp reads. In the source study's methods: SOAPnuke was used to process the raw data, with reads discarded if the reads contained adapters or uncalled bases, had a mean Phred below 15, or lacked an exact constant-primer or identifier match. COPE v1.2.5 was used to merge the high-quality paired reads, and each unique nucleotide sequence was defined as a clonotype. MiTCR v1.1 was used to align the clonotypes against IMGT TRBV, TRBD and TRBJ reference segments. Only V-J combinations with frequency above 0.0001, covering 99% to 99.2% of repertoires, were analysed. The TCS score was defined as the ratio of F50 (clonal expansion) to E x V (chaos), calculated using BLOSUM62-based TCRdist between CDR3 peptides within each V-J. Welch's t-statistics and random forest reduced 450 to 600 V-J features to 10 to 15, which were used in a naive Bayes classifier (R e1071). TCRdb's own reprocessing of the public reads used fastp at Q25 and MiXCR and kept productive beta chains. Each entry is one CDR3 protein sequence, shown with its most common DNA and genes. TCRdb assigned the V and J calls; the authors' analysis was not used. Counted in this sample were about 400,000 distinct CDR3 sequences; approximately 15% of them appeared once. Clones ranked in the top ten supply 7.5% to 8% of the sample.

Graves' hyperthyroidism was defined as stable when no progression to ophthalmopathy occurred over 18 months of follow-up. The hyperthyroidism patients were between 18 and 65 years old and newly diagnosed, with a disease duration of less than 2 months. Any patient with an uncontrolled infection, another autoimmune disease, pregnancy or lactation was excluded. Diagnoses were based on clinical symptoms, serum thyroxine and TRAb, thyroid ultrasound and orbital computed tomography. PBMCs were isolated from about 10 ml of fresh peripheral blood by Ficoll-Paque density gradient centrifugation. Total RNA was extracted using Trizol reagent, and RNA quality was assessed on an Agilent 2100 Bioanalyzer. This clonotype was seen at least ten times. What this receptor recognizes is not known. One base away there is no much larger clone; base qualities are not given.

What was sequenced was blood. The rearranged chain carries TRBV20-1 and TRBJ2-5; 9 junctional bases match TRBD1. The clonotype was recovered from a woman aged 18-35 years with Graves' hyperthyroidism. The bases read TGCAGTGCTAGGGACAGGGGACCCCTCGGAGAGACCCAGTACTTC. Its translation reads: CSARDRGPLGETQYF.